This T cell receptor (beta chain) comes out of a study of blood T cells in healthy people across ages. Germline lookup yields CDR1 LGHNA and CDR2 YSLEER. The CDR3 totals 16 residues. Trimming cost V 0 bases and J 1 base, with 10 bases left between them. Healthy Caucasians from Russia aged roughly 6 to 95 served as donors. On this clonotype: What it binds is not known.

Findings and caveats of the study: Naive CD4+ cells and diversity were both higher in long-lived donors than in aged donors.

A second PCR of 7 to 11 cycles used a sample-barcoded 5' primer and a J-beta primer mix. Through a template-switch adaptor with 12 random nucleotides, each cDNA molecule received a tag. TCRdb re-called the 5' RACE reads with MiXCR, one entry per CDR3 protein. The data contain about 1.1 million distinct CDR3 sequences, 35% to 40% of them singletons. This chain joins TRBV4-3 and TRBJ1-5; possibly TRBD1 for D (6 bases). The material sequenced was blood. This TCR was recovered from a man younger than 30 in good health. In DNA, the CDR3 is TGCGCCAGCAGCCAAGAGAGGGGGGCAAGCAATCAGCCCCAGCATTTT. Protein sequence: CASSQERGASNQPQHF.